The clone carrying this TCR beta chain was observed a single time. The antigen is undetermined. This specimen comes from a study of cytomegalovirus exposure and HLA in healthy donors. General study results and limits: Most TCR sequences showed up rarely, but some public TCRs showed up in many donors. Beyond CMV serostatus, there was no information to go on about immune exposure.

With 60 Vbeta and 13 Jbeta primers, the PCR was carried out. Generated by immunoSEQ multiplex PCR, the TCRdb table keeps only in-frame clones and is missing some. The table lists some 70,000 clones, approximately 70% of them singletons. The CDR3 contains 16 residues. J was trimmed by 9 bases and V by 4 bases; bases with no gene match: 13. The germline CDR1 and CDR2 sequences are LGHNA and YNFKEQ. The receptor was isolated from a male donor in good health and CMV-seropositive. The chain has TRBV4-2 and TRBJ2-1; 9 bases fit TRBD2. The source material was PBMCs. The CDR3 loop is CASSLSGSGPRGEQFF. The CDR3 DNA follows: TGTGCCAGCAGCCTTAGCGGGAGTGGGCCTAGGGGTGAGCAGTTCTTC.